This T cell receptor beta chain was documented in a study of CD8+ T cells in alopecia areata. Study background: Tofacitinib dosing lasted 6 to 18 months, which was then followed by 6 months off drug. The investigators scored severity in treated patients by the percentage of affected scalp area. Study-level findings and limits: Normal scalp showed lower clonality than lesional scalp, especially alopecia totalis/universalis.

Comments on this clone: Its antigen is not identified.

Extracted RNA was reverse transcribed into cDNA, the sequencing template. Sequencing used immunoSEQ multiplex PCR; TCRdb keeps in-frame clones, though not all of them. The sample gives about 190,000 clones, roughly 66% of which show up once; under 1.2% is in the top ten. Treatment: oral pan-JAK inhibitor, 5-10 mg twice daily. From PBMCs, CD4+ and CD8+ T cells were sorted. V lost 0 bases and J 9 bases, leaving 9 bases between the germline ends. This CDR3 is built from 13 residues. The V gene's germline CDR1 is MNHEY and CDR2 SVGAGI. The V and J genes are TRBV6-5 and TRBJ2-1; possibly TRBD1 for D (5 bases). The material was CD4+ T cells sorted from blood, obtained at week 24, from a patient treated with tofacitinib. The source is a human donor with alopecia areata. CDR3 sequence (DNA): TGTGCCAGCAGTTACTCGATAGGGGCTGAGCAGTTCTTC. This encodes CASSYSIGAEQFF.